This passage covers 18 T cell receptor beta chains from one sample sequenced in a study of blood T cell repertoires in COVID-19. Clones were read by immunoSEQ multiplex PCR, and TCRdb kept only the in-frame ones, dropping some. The data hold under 350,000 clones, with 83% observed a single time. Specimen: peripheral blood. These TCRs come from a woman in her fifties or sixties who had recovered from COVID-19.

The chain links TRBV28 to TRBJ1-2, with unresolved D. The CDR3 has 13 amino acids. Germline loops: CDR1 MDHEN, CDR2 SYDVKM. V was clipped by 2 bases and J by 8 bases, with 12 bases between them. The CDR3: CASSLTGAGGYTF. The CDR3 DNA reads TGTGCCAGCAGTTTAACGGGTGCCGGAGGCTACACCTTC.

The genes are TRBV12-3 or TRBV12-4 and TRBJ2-2; D is unclear. The V end was cut by 4 bases, the J end by 6 bases, with 9 bases between. The CDR3 extends over 13 amino acids. The CDR3 spells CASSSPSPGELFF. The CDR3 nucleotides read TGTGCCAGCAGTTCACCCAGTCCCGGGGAGCTGTTTTTT.

This clone turned up a few times. The chain couples TRBV4-2 to TRBJ2-7, with D hard to call. V shed 1 base and J shed 0 bases, with 7 bases lying between them. The CDR3 totals 14 residues. Germline CDR1 LGHNA, CDR2 YNFKEQ. In DNA, the CDR3 is TGTGCCAGCAGCCAAGGGCACAGCTCCTACGAGCAGTACTTC. It yields the protein CASSQGHSSYEQYF.

V and J are TRBV24-1 and TRBJ2-5, with TRBD1 identical over 8 bases. J gave up 1 base and V 4 bases, and 7 bases lay outside the gene matches. There are 16 residues in the CDR3. Germline V gives CDR1 KGHDR, CDR2 SFDVKD. The CDR3, as DNA: TGTGCCACCAGTGAATATACCGGGACAGGCCAAGAGACCCAGTACTTC. This sequence encodes CATSEYTGTGQETQYF.

The gene calls are TRBV27 and TRBJ1-1; 9 nucleotides match TRBD1. The CDR3 length is 18 residues. Trimming at V came to 2 bases and at J to 4 bases, leaving 14 bases not matched to a gene. Per germline, CDR1 MNHEY and CDR2 SMNVEV (reference sequence). CDR3 region: CASSLRGQGHGRSTEAFF. The CDR3 DNA reads as TGTGCCAGCAGTTTACGCGGACAGGGGCACGGCAGGAGCACTGAAGCTTTCTTT.

The CDR3 reads CASSLGAAGGYEQYF. The DNA of the CDR3 is TGTGCCAGCAGCCTAGGGGCGGCAGGGGGCTACGAGCAGTACTTC. The V gene is TRBV28, the J gene TRBJ2-7; 7 bases fit TRBD1. The CDR3 loop spans 15 amino acids. V gave up 6 bases and J gave up 3 bases; unmatched junction bases: 11. Germline lookup yields CDR1 MDHEN and CDR2 SYDVKM.

A few counts support this clone. V usage is TRBV6-6 and J usage is TRBJ2-7; weak D call: TRBD2 (6 bases). Trimming pared 4 bases from V and 5 bases from J, leaving 12 bases between. The CDR3 extends over 13 amino acids. The germline V gene encodes CDR1 MNHNY and CDR2 SVGAGI (reference sequence). The DNA of the CDR3 is TGTGCCAGCAGTTCGCGGGATCGGCACGAGCAGTACTTC. As protein: CASSSRDRHEQYF.

J is TRBJ2-5 and V is TRBV5-1; 9 nucleotides match TRBD2. With 3 bases clipped from V and 2 bases from J, the junction kept 2 bases outside the gene matches. The CDR3 runs to 14 residues. CDR1 and CDR2 from the germline V gene are SGHRS and YFSETQ. CDR3 protein: CASSWLAGQETQYF. The CDR3 nucleotides are TGCGCCAGCAGCTGGCTAGCGGGGCAAGAGACCCAGTACTTC.

The V and J genes are TRBV4-3 and TRBJ1-4; D is ambiguous. Germline values: CDR1 LGHNA, CDR2 YSLEER. Trimming removed 0 bases at V and 1 base at J, with 9 bases between. The CDR3 runs to 16 residues. The CDR3 nucleotides are TGCGCCAGCAGCCAAGATCGGAGGAAAACTAATGAAAAACTGTTTTTT. Its protein is CASSQDRRKTNEKLFF.

The CDR3 sequence is CASSQDSGGYGYTF. CDR3 DNA sequence: TGCGCCAGCAGCCAAGATAGCGGAGGGTATGGCTACACCTTC. This chain connects TRBV4-3 to TRBJ1-2, with D unclear. Germline CDR1 reads LGHNA; CDR2 reads YSLEER. The CDR3 is made up of 14 amino acids. With 0 bases removed from V and 5 bases from J, the gap between germline ends came to 10 bases.

V usage is TRBV5-4 and J usage is TRBJ1-3; D unclear. Germline assignment: CDR1 SGHNT and CDR2 YYREEE (reference sequence). The ends were cut back, 3 bases at V and 0 bases at J, with 4 bases in the middle. The CDR3 is made up of 13 amino acids. As DNA, the CDR3 is TGTGCCAGCAGCTACAACTCTGGAAACACCATATATTTT. Protein: CASSYNSGNTIYF.

The chain has TRBV11-3 and TRBJ1-5, with D perhaps TRBD1 (6 bases). V was pared by 5 bases and J by 3 bases, with 26 bases between. The CDR3 has 19 amino acids. Germline V gene lookup returns CDR1 SGHNT and CDR2 YENEEA. CDR3 loop: CASSIKLGGRDGFNQPQHF. The DNA of the CDR3 is TGTGCCAGCAGCATAAAACTAGGGGGACGGGACGGCTTCAATCAGCCCCAGCATTTT.

This clone was counted between two and nine times. The V call is TRBV28, the J call TRBJ1-1; 10 bases map to TRBD1. The V and J ends lost 5 bases and 1 base, in that order; junction bases with no gene match: 4. Germline V gene data show CDR1 as MDHEN and CDR2 as SYDVKM. This CDR3 spans 15 amino acids. The CDR3 is CASSGTGDGNTEAFF. The DNA for the CDR3 is TGTGCCAGCAGTGGGACAGGGGACGGGAACACTGAAGCTTTCTTT.

This chain connects TRBV4-3 to TRBJ1-3; no clear D. The germline gives CDR1 LGHNA, CDR2 YSLEER. The CDR3 is 16 amino acids. Trimming stripped 0 bases from V and 0 bases from J, with 9 bases between. The CDR3 protein is CASSQDRGHSGNTIYF. CDR3 in DNA: TGCGCCAGCAGCCAAGATCGCGGTCACTCTGGAAACACCATATATTTT.

This sequence joins TRBV5-6 and TRBJ2-1; tentatively, D is TRBD1 (6 bases). Trimming took 1 base from V and 0 from J, leaving 14 bases between them. Germline values: CDR1 SGHDT, CDR2 YYEEEE. The CDR3 consists of 17 residues. The CDR3 DNA reads as TGTGCCAGCAGCTTGAAGGGGGTCCCAAGCTCCTACAATGAGCAGTTCTTC. As protein: CASSLKGVPSSYNEQFF.

The CDR3 sequence is CASSQDRERLNTEAFF. The CDR3 DNA reads as TGCGCCAGCAGTCAAGACAGGGAAAGGTTGAACACTGAAGCTTTCTTT. The chain employs TRBV23-1 and TRBJ1-1; 7 bases are shared with TRBD1. TRBV23-1 is assigned to the ORF class and has an uncertain function. The CDR3 extends over 16 amino acids. J gave up 0 bases and V 2 bases, and 6 bases lay outside the gene matches.

This clone showed up many times. The V gene is TRBV4-2, the J gene TRBJ2-4, with 8 nucleotides matching TRBD1. Per germline, CDR1 LGHNA and CDR2 YNFKEQ. The ends lost 0 bases at V and 10 bases at J; junction bases unmatched: 5. The CDR3 sequence is 14 residues long. The CDR3 DNA reads as TGTGCCAGCAGCCAAGATCGAACAGGGGGTATTCAGTACTTC. Amino acid sequence: CASSQDRTGGIQYF.

This clone was counted only a few times. The V gene is TRBV14, the J gene TRBJ1-4; a weak D match, TRBD1 (5 bases). The CDR3 is 13 residues long. The germline gives CDR1 SGHDN, CDR2 FVKESK. Trimming took 6 bases from V and 4 from J, leaving 9 bases between them. CDR3 loop: CASSRGLNEKLFF. The DNA of the CDR3 is TGTGCCAGCAGTCGGGGACTTAATGAAAAACTGTTTTTT. Together with reference TRBV14 and TRBJ1-4, the CDR3 gives the full variable domain: EAGVTQFPSHSVIEKGQTVTLRCDPISGHDNLYWYRRVMGKEIKFLLHFVKESKQDESGMPNNRFLAERTGGTYSTLKVQPAELEDSGVYFCASSRGLNEKLFFGSGTQLSVL.